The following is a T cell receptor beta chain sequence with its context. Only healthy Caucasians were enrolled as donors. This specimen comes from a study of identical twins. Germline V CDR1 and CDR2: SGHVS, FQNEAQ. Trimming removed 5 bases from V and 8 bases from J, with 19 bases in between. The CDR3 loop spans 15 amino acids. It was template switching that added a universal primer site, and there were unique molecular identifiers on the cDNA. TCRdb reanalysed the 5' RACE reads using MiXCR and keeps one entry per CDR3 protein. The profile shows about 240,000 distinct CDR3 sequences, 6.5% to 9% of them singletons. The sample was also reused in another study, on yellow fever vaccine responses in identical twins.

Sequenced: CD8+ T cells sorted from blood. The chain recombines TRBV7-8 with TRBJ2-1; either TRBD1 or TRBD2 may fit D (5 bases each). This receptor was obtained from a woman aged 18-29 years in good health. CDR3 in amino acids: CASSTYARGTDEQFF. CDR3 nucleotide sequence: TGTGCCAGCAGCACCTACGCGAGGGGTACGGATGAGCAGTTCTTC.